The 17 T cell receptor beta chains below were found in one sample sequenced in a study of T cell repertoires in cytomegalovirus infection. TCRdb passed the reads through MiXCR, listing each CDR3 protein once. The sample has 45,000 to 65,000 distinct CDR3 sequences, less than 20% seen once. No antigen has been identified for these receptors. The specimen was CD8+ T cells from cultured PBMCs, collected from culture after CMV antigen stimulation. These receptors came from a human donor in good health (CMV status not recorded). Some clones in this sample may be carry-over from other donors' samples.

The sample holds a few counts of this clonotype. The chain is built from TRBV7-2 and TRBJ1-1, with unresolved D. Germline-derived CDR1 and CDR2 are SGHTA and FQGNSA. This CDR3 has 13 amino acids. V shed 8 bases and J shed 1 base, with 11 bases lying between them. DNA for the CDR3: TGTGCCAGCTTCACGGGTAGGAACACTGAAGCTTTCTTT. Protein: CASFTGRNTEAFF.

The rearrangement links TRBV7-8 to TRBJ2-3; D is uncertain. CDR3 length equals 16 residues. V was pared by 1 base and J by 2 bases, with 13 bases between. Germline loops: CDR1 SGHVS, CDR2 FQNEAQ. Here the CDR3 reads CASSLGSLITTDTQYF. CDR3 in DNA: TGTGCCAGCAGCTTAGGTAGTCTCATAACCACAGATACGCAGTATTTT.

The chain joins TRBV7-8 to TRBJ2-7; a weak D match, TRBD1 (5 bases). Germline CDR1 is SGHVS and CDR2 is FQNEAQ. This CDR3 is 18 amino acids long. V was clipped by 5 bases and J by 0 bases, with 23 bases between them. The DNA of the CDR3 is TGTGCCAGCAGCCGCCCCTGGGCCGACAGAAATCACTCCTACGAGCAGTACTTC. As protein: CASSRPWADRNHSYEQYF. Full variable domain (missing parts from reference TRBV7-8 and TRBJ2-7): GAGVSQSPRYKVAKRGQDVALRCDPISGHVSLFWYQQALGQGPEFLTYFQNEAQLDKSGLPSDRFFAERPEGSVSTLKIQRTQQEDSAVYLCASSRPWADRNHSYEQYFGPGTRLTVT.

The chain employs TRBV29-1 and TRBJ1-4; 7 nucleotides agree with TRBD1. The CDR3 has 14 amino acids. V was clipped by 5 bases and J by 10 bases; unmatched bases: 13. Germline-derived CDR1 and CDR2 are SQVTM and ANQGSEA. CDR3 DNA sequence: TGCAGCGTTCCGCAGGGGGGGCCGAGTGGAAAACTGTTTTTT. Translated: CSVPQGGPSGKLFF.

As DNA, the CDR3 is TGTGCCAGCAGCTTAGCGCGAGACAGGGTCACCTCCTACGAGCAGTACTTC. This gives the protein CASSLARDRVTSYEQYF. The genes are TRBV7-8 and TRBJ2-7; 7 bases are shared with TRBD1. The J segment lost 0 bases and the V segment lost 0 bases, leaving 8 bases of the junction unmatched. Germline assignment: CDR1 SGHVS and CDR2 FQNEAQ. The CDR3 covers 17 residues.

The rearrangement links TRBV2 to TRBJ1-1; 7 bases fit TRBD1. Trimming cost V 8 bases and J 11 bases; bases outside gene matches: 8. The CDR3 sequence is 11 residues long. The germline gives CDR1 SNHLY, CDR2 FYNNEI. Here the CDR3 reads CASLDRVTAFF. The CDR3 nucleotides read TGTGCCAGCCTAGACAGGGTTACGGCTTTCTTT.

J is TRBJ2-7 and V is TRBV27; the D is unclear. CDR1 MNHEY and CDR2 SMNVEV come from the germline V gene (reference sequence). Trimming pared 4 bases from V and 3 bases from J, leaving 10 bases between. The CDR3 spans 13 residues. The CDR3 protein is CASSSGVYYEQYF. The CDR3, as DNA: TGTGCCAGCAGTTCTGGGGTCTACTACGAGCAGTACTTC.

Many counts were recorded for this clonotype. The V gene is TRBV27, the J gene TRBJ1-1, with TRBD1 matching over 8 bases. Per germline, CDR1 MNHEY and CDR2 SMNVEV (reference sequence). After removal of 7 bases from V and 5 bases from J, the junction contained 6 bases not matched to a gene. The CDR3 totals 13 residues. CDR3 sequence: CASKDRARTEAFF. In DNA, the CDR3 is TGTGCCAGCAAGGACAGGGCGAGGACTGAAGCTTTCTTT.

This clonotype showed up just a few times. This chain connects TRBV7-9 to TRBJ1-4; no clear D. The germline V and J ends were trimmed by 6 bases and 1 base, with 9 bases remaining between them. The CDR3 spans 14 residues. Germline CDR1 and CDR2: SEHNR and FQNEAQ (reference sequence). In nucleotides, the CDR3 is TGTGCCAGCAGTCGGATAGAAACTAATGAAAAACTGTTTTTT. Protein: CASSRIETNEKLFF.

This clonotype was detected only a few times. This chain connects TRBV5-5 to TRBJ2-3; D remains ambiguous. Germline values: CDR1 SGHKS, CDR2 YYEKEE (reference sequence). CDR3 length: 10 amino acids. The V end lost 9 bases, the J end lost 6 bases, and 8 bases lay between the germline ends. DNA for the CDR3: TGTGCCACCGAGCTGGATACGCAGTATTTT. Its translation: CATELDTQYF. Using reference TRBV5-5 and TRBJ2-3 for the parts outside the CDR3, the full variable domain is DAGVTQSPTHLIKTRGQQVTLRCSPISGHKSVSWYQQVLGQGPQFIFQYYEKEERGRGNFPDRFSARQFPNYSSELNVNALLLGDSALYLCATELDTQYFGPGTRLTVL.

This clonotype was seen once. A read error may account for a junction end that differs from germline. The chain employs TRBV7-7 and TRBJ2-3; 7 positions agree with TRBD2. Germline-derived CDR1 and CDR2 are SSHAT and FNYEAQ (reference sequence). There are 16 residues in the CDR3. This chain's CDR3 is CASSPGGDYLTDTQYF. The CDR3 DNA follows: TGTGCTAGCAGCCCCGGCGGGGACTACCTCACAGATACGCAGTATTTT.

A remark on this clonotype: A much larger clonotype is one base distant, so this may be a read error. The chain links TRBV7-8 to TRBJ1-1; D is unresolved. The CDR3 is made up of 12 amino acids. CDR1 SGHVS and CDR2 FQNEAQ come from the germline V gene. The CDR3 DNA sequence: TGTGCCAGCAGCTTAGGAGCCAGTGAAGTTTTCTTT. Its translation is CASSLGASEVFF.

The sample holds many counts of this clonotype. The rearrangement links TRBV7-6 to TRBJ2-7, with 7 bases lining up with TRBD1. Germline V gene sequence: CDR1 SGHVS, CDR2 FNYEAQ. J was trimmed by 2 bases and V by 3 bases; bases with no gene match: 1. This CDR3 has 13 amino acids. The CDR3: CASSFGQAYEQYF. As DNA, the CDR3 is TGTGCCAGCAGCTTCGGACAGGCCTACGAGCAGTACTTC.

This chain joins TRBV12-3 or TRBV12-4 and TRBJ2-5; no definite D call. The V end was cut by 8 bases, the J end by 5 bases, with 6 bases between. This CDR3 region has 10 residues. The DNA of the CDR3 is TGTGCCAGCGGAGCGGAGACCCAGTACTTC. Its protein is CASGAETQYF.

The gene calls are TRBV11-2 and TRBJ1-1; a weak D match, TRBD1 (6 bases). This CDR3 spans 14 amino acids. V dropped 5 bases and J dropped 4 bases, with 14 bases sitting between them. Germline V gene lookup returns CDR1 SGHAT and CDR2 FQNNGV. The CDR3 here is CASSHNRASTEAFF. The CDR3 DNA reads TGTGCCAGCAGCCATAACAGGGCTAGCACTGAAGCTTTCTTT.

This clonotype was detected only a few times. The V gene is TRBV7-2, the J gene TRBJ2-2, with D tentatively TRBD1 (6 bases). V lost 2 bases to trimming and J lost 1 base, with 11 bases between them. CDR1 and CDR2 from the germline V gene are SGHTA and FQGNSA. This CDR3 contains 16 residues. CDR3 nucleotide sequence: TGTGCCAGCAGCTTAAACAGGGCTTTGAACACCGGGGAGCTGTTTTTT. Translation gives CASSLNRALNTGELFF.

Only a few counts were recorded for this clonotype. This chain links TRBV6-6 with TRBJ2-5, with TRBD2 as a possible D gene (6 bases). The germline V gene encodes CDR1 MNHNY and CDR2 SVGAGI (reference sequence). The germline V and J ends were trimmed by 7 bases and 5 bases, with 20 bases remaining between them. This CDR3 region has 15 residues. The CDR3 protein is CASTFQTEGQETQYF. The CDR3 nucleotides read TGTGCCAGCACCTTCCAGACGGAGGGTCAGGAGACCCAGTACTTC.